This T cell receptor beta chain was profiled in a study of regulatory T cells in long-lasting Graves disease (TCRdb year 2021). In the study overall: Newly diagnosed Graves' disease patients had taken antithyroid drugs for less than 3 months. A total of roughly 33 samples underwent TCR sequencing: approximately 13 from persistent and around 20 from newly diagnosed Graves' disease patients. Persistent Graves' disease patients were compared with newly diagnosed Graves' disease patients by peripheral blood TCR sequencing and RNA sequencing. The study was registered as a clinical trial and conducted in China. Findings and caveats that apply to the study as a whole: Persistent disease showed preferential use of TRBV28, TRBJ1-2 and TRBJ2-5, whereas newly diagnosed disease favored TRBV20-1 and TRBJ2-1. Compared with newly diagnosed patients, persistent Graves' disease patients had lower TCR Shannon entropy and fewer highly expanded clones, which suggests clonal expansion. Because the primary lesion, thyroid tissue, could not be accessed, the study looked at peripheral blood alone. A larger number of public clonotypes was shared among persistent patients (about 2,700) than among newly diagnosed patients (over 850). Only the TCR beta chain was sequenced and analyzed. The authors acknowledged the small sample size as a limitation that may reduce accuracy.

Library creation used multiplex PCR. TCRdb records Illumina HiSeq 4000 as the sequencer. iRepertoire HTBI primers and Arm-PCR amplification of CDR3 regions were used to construct TCR beta libraries. Gel purification was performed on PCR products prior to sequencing. Processing in the source paper ran as follows. Gene usage analysis of CDR3 amino acid clonotypes used the 62 TRBV and fewer than 15 TRBJ segments found across samples. Filtered high-quality paired reads were merged into contigs using COPE and FqMerger. BLAST was used to align contigs to the IMGT TRBV, TRBD and TRBJ reference genes, and CDR3 was defined following IMGT. Highly expanded clones were defined as clonotypes with a frequency above 0.1%. Shannon entropy was used to measure repertoire diversity, and the Gini coefficient was used to measure V-J evenness. A clonotype was considered public if more than one individual shared it. The public sequencing data were trimmed at Q25 with fastp and processed into clonotypes with MiXCR by TCRdb, which kept only in-frame beta chains. Entries that share a CDR3 protein sequence are merged under the most common genes and DNA. TCRdb, not the original authors, processed these V and J calls. This sample comprises 250,000 to 300,000 distinct CDR3 sequences, about 20% of them detected only once. Jointly, the top ten make up less than 15% of the sample.

Per the publication, the time point label means: newly diagnosed GD, antithyroid drugs for less than 3 months. For both TCR sequencing and RNA sequencing, RNA was extracted from PBMCs in TRIzol. The diagnosis of Graves' disease was made according to American Thyroid Association guidelines. Patients for the study were recruited at an endocrinology department in Xi'an, China. Each patient gave about 10 milliliters of peripheral blood, collected in an EDTA anticoagulant tube. PBMCs were isolated by Ficoll Paque Plus density gradient separation without further T cell sorting. An Agilent 2100 Bioanalyzer and agarose gel were used to check RNA quality, and a NanoDrop 2000 was used to measure RNA concentration. The CDR3 contains 17 residues, cysteine and phenylalanine counted. Only the CDR3 portion is preserved as DNA: 51 bases, with reading frame beginning at the first base. The germline V gene (reference sequence) specifies LGHDT as CDR1 and YNNKEL as CDR2. V is shortened by 4 bases, J by 0 bases, and the region joining them spans 16 bases.

This clonotype was counted ten times or more. Its antigen target is currently unknown. No much larger clone is present one base from it, and per-base qualities are unavailable. These sequences were also reported in another study, on T cells in Graves' hyperthyroidism and ophthalmopathy. According to the second study: Stable Graves' hyperthyroidism was defined as no progression to ophthalmopathy during 18 months of follow-up. Hyperthyroidism patients were aged 18 to 65 years and newly diagnosed, with disease duration of less than 2 months. Exclusion was applied to patients with uncontrolled infections, other autoimmune diseases, pregnancy or lactation. Diagnoses relied on clinical symptoms, serum thyroxine and TRAb, thyroid ultrasound and orbital computed tomography. The TCR CDR3 was subjected to a first round of RT-PCR using the HTBI primer set and the Qiagen OneStep RT-PCR kit. Most expanded thyroid clonotypes (frequency above 0.001) were also detected in blood, a finding suggesting that blood repertoires may reflect thyroid immune responses. In cross-validation, a model built on a 13 V-J signature told ophthalmopathy apart from stable hyperthyroidism with approximately 90% sensitivity and approximately 84% specificity, and in testing the same model reached 80%/75%. In validation, the model predicted progression to ophthalmopathy with over 60% sensitivity and approximately 78% specificity, a median of 6.5 months before onset. To identify distinguishing TCR V-J signatures, a discovery cohort of about 100 patients was used, comprising 43 with Graves' ophthalmopathy and 57 with stable Graves' hyperthyroidism. Whether ophthalmopathy could be predicted prospectively was tested in an independent validation cohort made up of fewer than 20 hyperthyroidism patients plus 17 patients who later progressed to ophthalmopathy. The 100 discovery patients were randomly divided into training and test sets at a 7:3 ratio. Thyroid tissue and blood T-cell repertoires from about six Graves' hyperthyroidism patients were also compared in the study. After sampling, hyperthyroidism patients received methimazole starting at 30 mg daily, and ophthalmopathy patients received high-dose intravenous methylprednisolone. Libraries were constructed in a second round of multiplex PCR, after which size selection and purification were carried out. Libraries were sequenced paired-end with 100 bp reads on an Illumina HiSeq2000. Raw data were processed with SOAPnuke, discarding reads with adapters, uncalled bases, mean Phred below 15, or no exact constant-primer or identifier match. High-quality paired reads were merged using COPE v1.2.5, and each unique nucleotide sequence was defined as a clonotype. MiTCR v1.1 was used to align the clonotypes against IMGT TRBV, TRBD and TRBJ reference segments. The analysis was restricted to V-J combinations with a frequency above 0.0001, which together covered over 99% of the repertoires. The TCS score was defined as F50 (clonal expansion) divided by E x V (chaos), with BLOSUM62-based TCRdist calculated between CDR3 peptides within each V-J. Welch's t-statistics and random forest reduced roughly 540 V-J features to fewer than 15, which were used in a naive Bayes classifier (R e1071). No statistical method was used to set the sample size in advance, and investigators knew the group allocation. The paper reports TCR Vbeta CDR3 sequencing of approximately 140 peripheral blood samples: some 41 ophthalmopathy, fewer than 85 hyperthyroidism and approximately 17 progressor patients.

The sequenced sample was peripheral blood mononuclear cells (PBMCs), obtained at new diagnosis, from a patient treated with antithyroid drugs. The chain links TRBV3-1 with TRBJ2-4, with a tentative D gene TRBD2 over 6 matching bases. This sequence originates from a woman aged 30 to 39 with Graves disease. Donor details come from another sample of the same person, matched by shared clones. The DNA sequence follows: TGTGCCAGCAGCCCTGACTGGGGGGTTGGAGCCAAAAACATTCAGTACTTC. Its protein reads: CASSPDWGVGAKNIQYF.